The rows below give T cell receptor beta chains drawn from one sample of a study of control samples from healthy donors and cancer patients. Only in-frame clones appear in the TCRdb table, and some are missing; sequencing was by immunoSEQ multiplex PCR. The sample shows 25,000 or so clones, approximately 85% of them seen only once. Sequencing was done on a sample of PBMCs. These receptors all come from a woman aged 55-69 years with head and neck cancer. Both conserved end residues are part of each CDR3.

cdr3_length: 14; v_call: TRBV7-8; cdr3_aa: CASSTRDGAYEQYF
cdr3_length: 14; v_call: TRBV7-2; cdr3_aa: CASSPQGSGYGYTF
cdr3_length: 19; v_call: TRBV9; cdr3_aa: CASSVDPRREGRRADTQYF
cdr3_length: 13; v_call: TRBV2; cdr3_aa: CASSKAMESEQYF
cdr3_length: 13; v_call: TRBV27; cdr3_aa: CASRPNMNTEAFF
cdr3_length: 16; v_call: TRBV9; cdr3_aa: CASSVVQRDMNTEAFF
cdr3_length: 16; v_call: TRBV2; cdr3_aa: CASSESGGPAYNEQFF
cdr3_length: 15; v_call: TRBV3-1/TRBV3-2; cdr3_aa: CASSPSPGSQETQYF
cdr3_length: 18; v_call: TRBV10-1; cdr3_aa: CASSEWNRLAGLRDTQYF
cdr3_length: 14; v_call: TRBV7-9; cdr3_aa: CASSDRLAQYEQYF